This T cell receptor (beta chain) was retrieved from a study of OX40 agonist ivuxolimab in advanced cancers. Study information: Clinicians treated patients with ivuxolimab, an agonistic anti-OX40 (CD134) antibody. Cancers in dose escalation were hepatocellular, melanoma, renal cell and head and neck. Findings of the study overall: CD4+ T cells averaged fewer expanded clones than CD8+ T cells. No antigen was identified for the clonally expanded peripheral T cells.

Per germline, CDR1 SEHNR and CDR2 FQNEAQ (reference sequence). The CDR3 length is 15 residues. Trimming removed 5 bases from V and 9 bases from J, with 19 bases in between. Comment on this clone: Its antigen remains unidentified.

The assay was immunoSEQ multiplex PCR, and TCRdb's table has in-frame clones only and misses some. The table includes 35,000 to 40,000 clones, around 87% detected once. Specimen: CD4+ or CD8+ T cells sorted from blood, collected in a trial of the OX40 agonist ivuxolimab. V and J are TRBV7-9 and TRBJ1-4; D perhaps matches TRBD1 (5 bases). This clonotype was sampled from an adult with an advanced solid tumor such as melanoma, head and neck, liver or kidney cancer. CDR3 in DNA: TGTGCCAGCAGCCATCAGGGTGACCGTGGGAAAAAACTGTTTTTT. This gives the protein CASSHQGDRGKKLFF.